The source of this T cell receptor beta chain is a study of human CD8 memory T cell subsets. Libraries of TCR beta chains were produced by 5' RACE (UMI-labeled). Reprocessing the 5' RACE reads, TCRdb reports a single entry for every CDR3 protein and omits DNA. Its clone listing holds fewer than 9,500 distinct CDR3 sequences. This receptor was obtained from a human donor in good health. The sample was CD8+ T cells from PBMCs.

The CDR3 region is CASSHGLPYEQYF. This sequence joins TRBV19 and TRBJ2-7; TCRdb names TRBD2, which stays unverified in the absence of DNA. CDR3 length: 13 residues. CDR1 LNHDA and CDR2 SQIVND come from the germline V gene (reference sequence).